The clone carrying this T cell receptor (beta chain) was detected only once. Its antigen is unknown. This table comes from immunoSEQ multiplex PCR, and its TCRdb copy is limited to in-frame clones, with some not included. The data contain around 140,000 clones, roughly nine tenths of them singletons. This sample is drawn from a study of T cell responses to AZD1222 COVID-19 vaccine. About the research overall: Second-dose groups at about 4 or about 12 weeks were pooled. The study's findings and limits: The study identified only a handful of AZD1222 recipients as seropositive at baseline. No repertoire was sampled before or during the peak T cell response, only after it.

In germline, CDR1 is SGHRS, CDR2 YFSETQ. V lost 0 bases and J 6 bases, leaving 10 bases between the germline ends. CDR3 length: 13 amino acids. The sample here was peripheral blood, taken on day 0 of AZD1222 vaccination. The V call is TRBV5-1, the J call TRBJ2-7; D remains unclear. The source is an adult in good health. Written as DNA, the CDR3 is TGCGCCAGCAGCTTGGGTCTTAGAGTCGAGCAGTACTTC. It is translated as CASSLGLRVEQYF.